This T cell receptor beta chain came from a study of patients and donors after allogeneic stem cell transplantation. TCRdb itself ran the RT-PCR reads through MiXCR, one entry per CDR3 protein. The sample lists about 18,000 distinct CDR3 sequences; around 4.5% were seen once. The table lists this clonotype with many counts. Germline V lookup: CDR1 MNHNS, CDR2 SASEGT. The CDR3 is made up of 15 amino acids. The V gene end was trimmed by 3 bases and the J gene end by 1 base; junction bases not matched to a gene: 4. Sequencing was done on a sample of blood, either unsorted or a sorted T cell fraction (not recorded which). The chain carries TRBV6-1 and TRBJ2-7; 9 bases are shared with TRBD1. This TCR derives from a human donor who was either an allogeneic HSCT recipient or a stem cell or donor lymphocyte infusion donor (not recorded which). It is not recorded whose cells these are; they may come from a transplant donor. CDR3 residues: CASSDRDRASYEQYF. Here the CDR3 DNA reads TGTGCCAGCAGTGACCGGGACAGGGCGTCCTACGAGCAGTACTTC.